These 14 T cell receptor beta chains came from one sample sequenced in a study of breast tumors, draining lymph nodes, adjacent tissues. In TCRdb, the multiplex PCR reads were re-called with MiXCR into one record per CDR3 protein. This sample has roughly 110,000 distinct CDR3 sequences, with more than 25% found just once. The lymph nodes were axillary draining lymph nodes from breast cancer patients. The source material was axillary lymph node tissue. These receptor sequences come from a female donor with breast cancer. Some clones in this sample may be carry-over from other donors' samples.

This clonotype was observed at least ten times. This sequence joins TRBV28 and TRBJ1-5; 8 bases align to TRBD1. The length of the CDR3 is 15 residues. V dropped 4 bases and J dropped 5; count of bases not matched to a gene: 7. Per the germline V gene, CDR1 is MDHEN and CDR2 is SYDVKM. CDR3 in amino acids: CASSSDRVRYQPQHF. The CDR3, as DNA: TGTGCCAGCAGTTCGGACAGGGTGAGGTATCAGCCCCAGCATTTT.

This clonotype appeared many times. The chain combines TRBV24-1 with TRBJ1-3; a possible D gene is TRBD1 (5 bases). Trimming shortened V by 8 bases and J by 2 bases, and 15 bases separated the two germline ends. The CDR3 runs to 15 residues. The germline gives CDR1 KGHDR, CDR2 SFDVKD. The CDR3 region is CATNGSGGTGNTIYF. For the CDR3, the DNA is TGTGCCACCAATGGCTCGGGGGGGACTGGAAACACCATATATTTT.

This clonotype occurred many times. The chain uses TRBV5-1 and TRBJ2-3; 9 nucleotides line up with TRBD2. The CDR3 runs 17 residues. Germline loops: CDR1 SGHRS, CDR2 YFSETQ. Losses at the gene ends were 0 bases for V and 1 base for J; bases not matched to a gene: 6. This CDR3 is CASSLDPAGGGTDTQYF. The CDR3 nucleotides are TGCGCCAGCAGCTTGGACCCAGCGGGGGGTGGCACAGATACGCAGTATTTT.

This chain connects TRBV7-9 to TRBJ2-7; 7 positions match TRBD2. V was pared by 5 bases and J by 3 bases, with 1 base of the junction left unmatched. This CDR3 contains 12 residues. Per the germline V gene, CDR1 is SEHNR and CDR2 is FQNEAQ (reference sequence). Here the CDR3 reads CASSASGYEQYF. The CDR3, as DNA: TGTGCCAGCAGCGCTAGCGGCTACGAGCAGTACTTC.

This clonotype has at least ten counts. The rearrangement uses TRBV24-1 and TRBJ1-4; 7 bases align to TRBD1. CDR3 length equals 13 residues. CDR1 and CDR2 (germline): KGHDR, SFDVKD. The ends lost 5 bases at V and 11 bases at J; junction bases unmatched: 7. DNA for the CDR3: TGTGCCACCAGTGTCTCCGCGACAGGGAAACTGTTTTTT. Translation: CATSVSATGKLFF.

This clonotype showed up many times. A much larger clone differs by one base, so this may be a read error. The V call is TRBV20-1, the J call TRBJ2-7; 8 positions agree with TRBD2. Germline loops: CDR1 DFQATT, CDR2 SNEGSKA (reference sequence). CDR3 size: 14 residues. J gave up 6 bases and V 2 bases, and 9 bases lay outside the gene matches. As DNA, the CDR3 is TGCAGTGCTAGAAAACTAGCGGTAGCCTCCGAGCAGTACTTC. This translates into CSARKLAVASEQYF.

A few counts support this clonotype. One base away lies a much larger clone, so this may be a sequencing read error. The chain uses TRBV6-6 and TRBJ2-1, with D uncertain. Trimming stripped 11 bases from V and 8 bases from J, with 13 bases between. Germline V CDR1 and CDR2: MNHNY, SVGAGI (reference sequence). The CDR3 extends over 11 amino acids. The CDR3 is CASRLAYEQFF. In nucleotides, the CDR3 is TGTGCCTCCCGGCTCGCTTATGAGCAGTTCTTC.

In its sample, this clonotype was seen many times. The chain joins TRBV19 to TRBJ2-2; 8 bases map to TRBD2. V shed 6 bases, J shed 8 bases, and the junction held 11 bases outside the gene matches. Germline CDR1 is LNHDA and CDR2 is SQIVND (reference sequence). This CDR3 region has 15 residues. The CDR3, as DNA: TGTGCCAGTAGACCCCCCGGACTAGCTGCTGGGGAGCTGTTTTTT. It translates to CASRPPGLAAGELFF.

The chain couples TRBV19 to TRBJ1-1; the D gene is possibly TRBD1 (6 bases). The V gene's germline CDR1 is LNHDA and CDR2 SQIVND (reference sequence). The V end was cut by 6 bases, the J end by 7 bases, with 18 bases between. CDR3 length: 14 residues. The chain's CDR3 is CASSLSAGAGEAFF. CDR3 nucleotide sequence: TGTGCCAGTAGCCTTTCGGCAGGGGCAGGTGAAGCTTTCTTT.

Many counts were recorded for this clonotype. The genes are TRBV20-1 and TRBJ1-5; D gene unclear. The CDR3 covers 12 residues. The germline V and J ends were trimmed by 6 bases and 9 bases, with 15 bases remaining between them. Per the germline V gene, CDR1 is DFQATT and CDR2 is SNEGSKA (reference sequence). The CDR3, as DNA: TGCAGTGCAACACACGGGGTAGGGCCCCAGCATTTT. It translates to CSATHGVGPQHF.

This clonotype came up many times. The chain links TRBV20-1 to TRBJ2-4; D may be TRBD1 or TRBD2 (6 bases each). Trimming pared 5 bases from V and 1 base from J, leaving 15 bases between. Germline lookup yields CDR1 DFQATT and CDR2 SNEGSKA (reference sequence). CDR3 length: 15 amino acids. CDR3 region: CSARDFQGAKNIQYF. The CDR3 coding sequence is TGCAGTGCTCGGGACTTCCAGGGGGCCAAAAACATTCAGTACTTC.

The chain couples TRBV6-5 to TRBJ2-3, with 12 bases lining up with TRBD2. The CDR3 consists of 14 residues. The V segment lost 8 bases and the J segment 8 bases; nucleotides outside the gene matches: 8. CDR1 MNHEY and CDR2 SVGAGI come from the germline V gene. CDR3 in DNA: TGTGCCAGCTCTAGCGGGAGGGCCCGAACTACGCAGTATTTT. Its translation is CASSSGRARTTQYF.

In regard to this clonotype: The CDR3 does not end in the conserved phenylalanine or tryptophan, so this is likely a read error. The limits of the CDR3 on the DNA are not certain, so only TCRdb's listed CDR3 is given. The chain links TRBV2 to TRBJ2-2. The CDR3 length is 8 residues, termini included. CDR1 is SNHLY and CDR2 is FYNNEI in the germline V gene. CDR3 residues: CASSEFLI.

In this sample, this clonotype turned up many times. V usage is TRBV28 and J usage is TRBJ2-1; D gene uncertain. The germline V gene has CDR1 MDHEN and CDR2 SYDVKM. The V gene lost 2 bases and the J gene lost 7 bases, with 3 bases spanning the gap. This CDR3 region has 11 residues. CDR3 nucleotides: TGTGCCAGCAGTTTACAAAATGAGCAGTTCTTC. Encoded protein: CASSLQNEQFF.